What follows describes a single TCR beta chain. What it binds is not known. Template material for amplifying TCR beta CDR3 regions consisted of RNA transcripts. A set of HTBI primers served as the primers for a first-round RT-PCR of the TCR CDR3. TCRdb re-analysed the multiplex PCR reads in MiXCR, keeping a single row per CDR3 protein. The data show about 480,000 distinct CDR3 sequences, around 15% seen once. The entry originates in a study of T cells in Graves' hyperthyroidism and ophthalmopathy. Study-level findings and limits: A model of 13 V-J pairs discriminated ophthalmopathy from stable hyperthyroidism.

Fresh peripheral blood, 7.5 to 10 ml of it, supplied the PBMCs. The germline V gene has CDR1 MNHEY and CDR2 SVGAGI. V was cut by 3 bases and J by 8 bases, with 13 bases left in between. This CDR3 comprises 14 residues. Sequencing was performed on blood. This receptor was obtained from a young woman with Graves' hyperthyroidism. V and J are TRBV6-5 and TRBJ1-4; D unresolved. CDR3 nucleotide sequence: TGTGCCAGCAGTTATGGGAAGGGTAAAGAAAAACTGTTTTTT. Translating gives CASSYGKGKEKLFF.